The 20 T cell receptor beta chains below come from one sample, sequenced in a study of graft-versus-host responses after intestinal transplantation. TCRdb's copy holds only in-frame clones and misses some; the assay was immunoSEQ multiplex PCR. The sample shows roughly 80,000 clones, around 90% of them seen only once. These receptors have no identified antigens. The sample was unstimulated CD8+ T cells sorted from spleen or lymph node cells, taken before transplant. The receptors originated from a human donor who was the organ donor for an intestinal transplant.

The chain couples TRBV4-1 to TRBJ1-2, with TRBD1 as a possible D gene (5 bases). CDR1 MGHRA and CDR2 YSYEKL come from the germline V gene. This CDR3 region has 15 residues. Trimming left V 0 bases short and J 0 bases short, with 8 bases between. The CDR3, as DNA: TGCGCCAGCAGCCAAGATTCCAGGGCTAACTATGGCTACACCTTC. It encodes CASSQDSRANYGYTF.

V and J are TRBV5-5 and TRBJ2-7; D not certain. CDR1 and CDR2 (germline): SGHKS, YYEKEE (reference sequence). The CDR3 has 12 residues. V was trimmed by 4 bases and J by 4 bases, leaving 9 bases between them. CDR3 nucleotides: TGTGCCAGCAGCCCGACGGGTTACGAGCAGTACTTC. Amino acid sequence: CASSPTGYEQYF.

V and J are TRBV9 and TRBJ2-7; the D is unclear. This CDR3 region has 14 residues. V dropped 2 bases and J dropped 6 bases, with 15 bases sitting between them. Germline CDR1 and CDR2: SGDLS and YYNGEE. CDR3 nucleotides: TGTGCCAGCAGCGTTAGGGATAAGGGTTCCGAGCAGTACTTC. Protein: CASSVRDKGSEQYF.

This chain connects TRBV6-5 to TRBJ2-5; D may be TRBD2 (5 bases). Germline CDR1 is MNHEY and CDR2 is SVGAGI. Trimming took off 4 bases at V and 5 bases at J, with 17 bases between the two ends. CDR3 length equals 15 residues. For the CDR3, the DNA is TGTGCCAGCAGTTCCCTTTGGAGGTTGGGTGAGACCCAGTACTTC. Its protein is CASSSLWRLGETQYF.

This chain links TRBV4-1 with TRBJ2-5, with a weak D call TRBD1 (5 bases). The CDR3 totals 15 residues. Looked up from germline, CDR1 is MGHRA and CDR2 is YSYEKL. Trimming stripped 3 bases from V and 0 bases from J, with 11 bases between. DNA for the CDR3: TGCGCCAGCAGCCACCAGACAGAGTACCAAGAGACCCAGTACTTC. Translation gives CASSHQTEYQETQYF.

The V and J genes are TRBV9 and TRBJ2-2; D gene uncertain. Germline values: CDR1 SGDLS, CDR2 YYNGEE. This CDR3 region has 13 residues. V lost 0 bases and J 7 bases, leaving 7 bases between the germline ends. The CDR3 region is CASSVEGNGELFF. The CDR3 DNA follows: TGTGCCAGCAGCGTAGAGGGAAACGGGGAGCTGTTTTTT.

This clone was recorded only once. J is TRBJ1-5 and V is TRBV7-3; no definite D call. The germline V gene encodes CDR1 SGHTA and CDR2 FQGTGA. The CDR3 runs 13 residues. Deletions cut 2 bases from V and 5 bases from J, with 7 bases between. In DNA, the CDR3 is TGTGCCAGCAGCTTAGGAAGAGATCAGCCCCAGCATTTT. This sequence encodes CASSLGRDQPQHF.

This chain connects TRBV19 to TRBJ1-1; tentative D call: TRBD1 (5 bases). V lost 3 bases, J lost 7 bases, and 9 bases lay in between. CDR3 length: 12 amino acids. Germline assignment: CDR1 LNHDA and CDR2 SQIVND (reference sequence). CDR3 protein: CASSMGVIEAFF. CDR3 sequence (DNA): TGTGCCAGTAGTATGGGGGTGATTGAAGCTTTCTTT.

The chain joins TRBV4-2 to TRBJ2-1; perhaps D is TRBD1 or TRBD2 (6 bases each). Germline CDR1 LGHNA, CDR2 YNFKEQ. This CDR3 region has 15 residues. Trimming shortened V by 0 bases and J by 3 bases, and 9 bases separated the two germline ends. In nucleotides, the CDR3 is TGTGCCAGCAGCCAAGAAGGAGGGGGCTACAATGAGCAGTTCTTC. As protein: CASSQEGGGYNEQFF.

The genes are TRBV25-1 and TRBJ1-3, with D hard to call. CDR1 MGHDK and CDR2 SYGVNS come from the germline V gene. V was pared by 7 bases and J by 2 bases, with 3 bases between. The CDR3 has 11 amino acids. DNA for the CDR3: TGTGCCAGCATTACTGGAAACACCATATATTTT. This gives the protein CASITGNTIYF.

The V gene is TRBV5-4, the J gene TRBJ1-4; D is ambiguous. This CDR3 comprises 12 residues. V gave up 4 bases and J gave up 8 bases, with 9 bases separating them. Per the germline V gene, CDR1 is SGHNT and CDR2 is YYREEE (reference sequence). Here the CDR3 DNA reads TGTGCCAGCAGCGAGACACCCGAAAAACTGTTTTTT. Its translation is CASSETPEKLFF.

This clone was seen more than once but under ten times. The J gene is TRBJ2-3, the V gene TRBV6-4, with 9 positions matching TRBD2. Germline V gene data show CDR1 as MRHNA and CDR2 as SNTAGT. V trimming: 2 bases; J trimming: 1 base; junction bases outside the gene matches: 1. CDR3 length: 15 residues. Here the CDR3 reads CASSDVAGGTDTQYF. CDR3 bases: TGTGCCAGCAGTGACGTAGCGGGGGGCACAGATACGCAGTATTTT.

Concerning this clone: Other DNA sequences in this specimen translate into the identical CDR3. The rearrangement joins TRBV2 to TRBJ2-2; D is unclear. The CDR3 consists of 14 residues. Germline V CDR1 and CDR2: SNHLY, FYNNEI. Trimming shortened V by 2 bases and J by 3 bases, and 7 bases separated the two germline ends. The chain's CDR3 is CASSERSYTGELFF. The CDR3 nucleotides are TGTGCCAGCAGTGAAAGGTCTTACACCGGGGAGCTGTTTTTT.

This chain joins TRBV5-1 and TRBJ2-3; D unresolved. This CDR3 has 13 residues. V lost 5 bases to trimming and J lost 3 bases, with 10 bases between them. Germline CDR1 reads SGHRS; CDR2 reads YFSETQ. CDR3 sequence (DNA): TGCGCCAGCAGGGATGGGTGGACAGATACGCAGTATTTT. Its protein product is CASRDGWTDTQYF.

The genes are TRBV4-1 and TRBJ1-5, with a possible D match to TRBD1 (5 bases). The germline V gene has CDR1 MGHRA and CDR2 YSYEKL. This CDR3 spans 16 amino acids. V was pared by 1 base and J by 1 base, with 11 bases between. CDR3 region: CASSQGSGKSNQPQHF. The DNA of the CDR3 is TGCGCCAGCAGCCAAGGGTCAGGGAAGAGCAATCAGCCCCAGCATTTT.

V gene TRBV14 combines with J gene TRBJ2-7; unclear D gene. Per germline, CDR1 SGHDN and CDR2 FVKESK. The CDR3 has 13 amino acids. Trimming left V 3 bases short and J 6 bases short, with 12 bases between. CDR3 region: CASSQDPAVEQYF. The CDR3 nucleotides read TGTGCCAGCAGCCAGGACCCAGCCGTCGAGCAGTACTTC.

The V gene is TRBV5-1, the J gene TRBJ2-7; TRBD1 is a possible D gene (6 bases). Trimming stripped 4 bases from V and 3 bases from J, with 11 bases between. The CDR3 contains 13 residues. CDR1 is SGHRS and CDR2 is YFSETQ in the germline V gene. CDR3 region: CASSQGHYYEQYF. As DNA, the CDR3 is TGCGCCAGCAGCCAGGGACATTACTACGAGCAGTACTTC.

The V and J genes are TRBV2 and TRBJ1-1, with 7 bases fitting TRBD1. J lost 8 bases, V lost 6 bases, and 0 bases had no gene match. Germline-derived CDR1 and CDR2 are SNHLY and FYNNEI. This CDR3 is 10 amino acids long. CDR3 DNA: TGTGCCAGCAGGGGACAGGAAGCTTTCTTT. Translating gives CASRGQEAFF.

The DNA for the CDR3 is TGCGCCTCACTGCGGGACGGGGCCTCCTACAATGAGCAGTTCTTC. Translated: CASLRDGASYNEQFF. V is TRBV10-2 and J is TRBJ2-1; tentatively, D is TRBD2 (6 bases). CDR1 and CDR2 from the germline V gene are WSHSY and SAAADI. Trimming shortened V by 11 bases and J by 0 bases, and 17 bases separated the two germline ends. The CDR3 is made up of 15 amino acids.

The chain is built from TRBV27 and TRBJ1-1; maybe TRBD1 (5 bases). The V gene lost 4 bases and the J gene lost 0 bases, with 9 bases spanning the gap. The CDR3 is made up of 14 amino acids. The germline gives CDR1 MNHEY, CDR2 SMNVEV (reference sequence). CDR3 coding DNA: TGTGCCAGCAGTTGGAGGGGAATGAACACTGAAGCTTTCTTT. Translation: CASSWRGMNTEAFF.